The 18 T cell receptor beta chains below all came from one sample that was sequenced in a study of T cell changes during pregnancy in multiple sclerosis. Only in-frame clones appear in the TCRdb table, and some are missing; sequencing was by immunoSEQ multiplex PCR. The table shows some 59,000 clones, with approximately 90% occurring only once. The sample in question was peripheral blood, obtained in the second trimester of pregnancy. These receptor sequences come from a female donor with multiple sclerosis, enrolled in a pregnancy study.

V gene TRBV30 combines with J gene TRBJ1-6; TRBD1 might be the D (5 bases). Germline CDR1 is GTSNPN and CDR2 is SVGIG (reference sequence). This CDR3 contains 15 residues. V lost 3 bases to trimming and J lost 2 bases, with 11 bases between them. CDR3 protein: CAWRSRATYNSPLHF. The CDR3, as DNA: TGTGCCTGGAGGAGCAGGGCAACCTATAATTCACCCCTCCACTTT.

This chain connects TRBV18 to TRBJ2-3, with 9 bases identical to TRBD2. Germline V gene lookup returns CDR1 KGHSH and CDR2 LQKENI. Trimming removed 8 bases from V and 7 bases from J; junction bases left unmatched: 10. CDR3 size: 14 residues. The CDR3 sequence: CASRSSGEPNTQYF. As DNA, the CDR3 is TGTGCCAGCCGCTCTAGCGGGGAACCGAATACGCAGTATTTT.

The chain carries TRBV4-1 and TRBJ2-1, with TRBD2 matching over 9 bases. Trimming cost V 2 bases and J 1 base; bases outside gene matches: 6. CDR3 length: 17 amino acids. Germline CDR1 is MGHRA and CDR2 is YSYEKL. The CDR3 sequence: CASSQSLAGLSYNEQFF. DNA of the CDR3: TGCGCCAGCAGCCAAAGTCTAGCGGGGCTGTCCTACAATGAGCAGTTCTTC.

The genes are TRBV7-8 and TRBJ2-7; a possible D gene is TRBD1 (6 bases). Germline V CDR1 and CDR2: SGHVS, FQNEAQ. Trimming removed 3 bases from V and 0 bases from J, with 12 bases in between. The CDR3 spans 15 residues. The CDR3 loop reads CASSFNREPSYEQYF. CDR3 DNA: TGTGCCAGCAGCTTCAACAGGGAGCCCTCCTACGAGCAGTACTTC. The entire variable domain, with the rest obtained from reference TRBV7-8 and TRBJ2-7, is as follows: GAGVSQSPRYKVAKRGQDVALRCDPISGHVSLFWYQQALGQGPEFLTYFQNEAQLDKSGLPSDRFFAERPEGSVSTLKIQRTQQEDSAVYLCASSFNREPSYEQYFGPGTRLTVT.

The chain carries TRBV29-1 and TRBJ2-1; D ambiguous. This CDR3 is built from 12 residues. Trimming stripped 3 bases from V and 3 bases from J, with 6 bases between. Per germline, CDR1 SQVTM and CDR2 ANQGSEA. The CDR3 DNA is TGCAGCGTTGATTCAGGCTACAATGAGCAGTTCTTC. Its protein is CSVDSGYNEQFF.

The chain couples TRBV30 to TRBJ1-2; a weak D match, TRBD1 (6 bases). Germline CDR1 reads GTSNPN; CDR2 reads SVGIG (reference sequence). CDR3 length: 13 residues. Trimming took off 3 bases at V and 8 bases at J, with 16 bases between the two ends. In DNA, the CDR3 is TGTGCCTGGAGCGGAGGGGGGGGAGGGGGCTACACCTTC. Protein product: CAWSGGGGGGYTF.

CDR3 bases: TGTGCCAGCCGGGGGGCAGGGGTGAACATTCAGTACTTC. Amino acid sequence: CASRGAGVNIQYF. The J gene is TRBJ2-4, the V gene TRBV28, with a possible D match to TRBD2 (7 bases). V lost 8 bases to trimming and J lost 7 bases, with 15 bases between them. The CDR3 is made up of 13 amino acids. CDR1 and CDR2 from the germline V gene are MDHEN and SYDVKM.

This chain uses TRBV28 with TRBJ1-6, with D uncertain. The CDR3 runs 14 residues. Germline V gene lookup returns CDR1 MDHEN and CDR2 SYDVKM. V shed 1 base and J shed 8 bases, with 9 bases lying between them. CDR3 sequence reads: CASSLSPGYSPLHF. The CDR3, as DNA: TGTGCCAGCAGTTTATCCCCGGGGTATTCACCCCTCCACTTT.

The J gene is TRBJ2-7, the V gene TRBV21-1; the table's D call of TRBD1 was not tested on the DNA. TRBV21-1 is described as a pseudogene. This CDR3 comprises 15 residues. The CDR3, as DNA: TGTGCCAGCAGCACTAGACAGGGTGTCTCCTACGAGCAGTACTTC. It translates to CASSTRQGVSYEQYF.

The chain carries TRBV6-1 and TRBJ1-1, with a weak D call TRBD1 (5 bases). Germline assignment: CDR1 MNHNS and CDR2 SASEGT. The germline V and J ends were trimmed by 4 bases and 1 base, with 13 bases remaining between them. CDR3 length: 15 residues. The CDR3 loop is CASSVRQLANTEAFF. CDR3 DNA sequence: TGTGCCAGCAGTGTCAGACAGCTTGCGAACACTGAAGCTTTCTTT.

The V gene is TRBV5-1, the J gene TRBJ2-6, with a weak D call TRBD2 (6 bases). The CDR3 sequence is 15 residues long. V was trimmed by 0 bases and J by 4 bases, leaving 8 bases between them. CDR1 and CDR2 (germline): SGHRS, YFSETQ. CDR3 protein: CASSLDAGGANVLTF. In nucleotides, the CDR3 is TGCGCCAGCAGCTTGGACGCGGGGGGGGCCAACGTCCTGACTTTC.

This chain connects TRBV5-4 to TRBJ2-1, with 13 bases identical to TRBD2. CDR3 length equals 16 residues. CDR1 and CDR2 (germline): SGHNT, YYREEE (reference sequence). V shed 4 bases, J shed 2 bases, and the junction held 3 bases outside the gene matches. CDR3 nucleotide sequence: TGTGCCAGCAGCGGGACTAGCGGGGAGACCTACAATGAGCAGTTCTTC. Its protein product is CASSGTSGETYNEQFF.

This chain connects TRBV9 to TRBJ1-4, with TRBD1 matching 10 bases. V lost 4 bases and J lost 8; bases outside the gene matches: 8. The CDR3 runs 15 residues. CDR1 and CDR2 from the germline V gene are SGDLS and YYNGEE. The CDR3 region has the DNA TGTGCCAGCAGCCCGGGACAGGGGCGGGCGGAAAAACTGTTTTTT. Translating it yields CASSPGQGRAEKLFF.

The CDR3 loop reads CASSPKPSSYEQYF. The CDR3 nucleotides read TGCGCCAGCAGCCCCAAACCTAGCTCCTACGAGCAGTACTTC. The chain has TRBV5-1 and TRBJ2-7, with D unresolved. V shed 4 bases and J shed 0 bases, with 11 bases lying between them. Germline assignment: CDR1 SGHRS and CDR2 YFSETQ. The CDR3 contains 14 residues.

This clone occurred once. The chain is built from TRBV5-5 and TRBJ2-7; 11 nucleotides match TRBD2. Per germline, CDR1 SGHKS and CDR2 YYEKEE (reference sequence). The CDR3 totals 18 residues. J lost 0 bases, V lost 0 bases, and 8 bases had no gene match. Written as DNA, the CDR3 is TGTGCCAGCAGCTTGGCCCCCCCTCTAGCGGGGGGCTCCTACGAGCAGTACTTC. Protein: CASSLAPPLAGGSYEQYF.

The chain is built from TRBV5-6 and TRBJ1-3, with 8 positions matching TRBD1. V was clipped by 1 base and J by 4 bases; unmatched bases: 4. Germline-derived CDR1 and CDR2 are SGHDT and YYEEEE. The CDR3 runs 15 residues. In DNA form, the CDR3 reads TGTGCCAGCAGCTTGTTCGCAGGGGGCGGAAACACCATATATTTT. Protein: CASSLFAGGGNTIYF.

The V gene is TRBV6-1, the J gene TRBJ1-2; D is uncertain. Trimming left V 6 bases short and J 8 bases short, with 13 bases between. CDR3 length equals 12 residues. CDR1 MNHNS and CDR2 SASEGT come from the germline V gene. The CDR3 sequence is CASRISGLGYTF. The CDR3 DNA reads as TGTGCCAGCAGGATTAGCGGGTTGGGCTACACCTTC.

The rearrangement links TRBV2 to TRBJ2-5; 10 nucleotides align to TRBD1. V shed 6 bases and J 4 bases; nucleotides not matched to a gene: 2. Germline V gene sequence: CDR1 SNHLY, CDR2 FYNNEI. This CDR3 has 13 residues. This chain's CDR3 is CASRRTGGETQYF. The CDR3 nucleotides are TGTGCCAGCAGGCGGACAGGGGGAGAGACCCAGTACTTC.